The clone carrying this T cell receptor (beta chain) was recorded many times. The target antigen is unknown. The sample originates from a study of response to subunit inactivated influenza vaccine. Whole-study results and caveats: It was the authors' suggestion that each seasonal influenza vaccination recruits few new T cells.

The V gene end was trimmed by 6 bases and the J gene end by 15 bases; junction bases not matched to a gene: 17. Germline V gene sequence: CDR1 DFQATT, CDR2 SNEGSKA (reference sequence). The CDR3 sequence is 13 residues long. TCRdb reprocessed the RT-PCR reads via MiXCR and lists one record per CDR3 protein. This table has over 750,000 distinct CDR3 sequences, over 20% appearing once. Here the sequenced sample was PBMCs from blood, taken approximately 5 days after vaccination. The gene calls are TRBV20-1 and TRBJ2-1; 7 nucleotides line up with TRBD1. The clonotype was recovered from a man in his fifties who received an inactivated influenza vaccine. The CDR3, as DNA: TGCAGTGCCACACCTAACAGGGGACGTTCACTGTTCTTC. This gives the protein CSATPNRGRSLFF.